The 18 T cell receptor beta chains given below trace back to one sample, sequenced in a study of T cells in Graves' hyperthyroidism and ophthalmopathy. Amplified TCR beta CDR3 regions came from RNA transcripts. TCR CDR3 regions were first amplified by RT-PCR with HTBI primers. TCRdb itself ran the multiplex PCR reads through MiXCR, one entry per CDR3 protein. The sample records about 59,000 distinct CDR3 sequences, about 53% being singletons. What was sequenced was blood. The receptors were sampled from an older woman with Graves' ophthalmopathy.

Remarks on this clonotype: Mismatch with germline at one junction end may stem from a read error. The chain couples TRBV2 to TRBJ1-2; perhaps TRBD1 as D (6 bases). Germline V lookup: CDR1 SNHLY, CDR2 FYNNEI. The CDR3 loop spans 12 amino acids. The CDR3 protein is CASSETGNGCTF. CDR3 in DNA: TGTGCCAGCAGTGAAACAGGGAACGGCTGCACCTTC.

Remarks on this clonotype: Relative to the germline gene, one junction end is altered; a read error may explain this. The rearrangement links TRBV7-3 to TRBJ1-1; perhaps TRBD1 as D (6 bases). The CDR3 consists of 12 residues. The germline CDR1 and CDR2 sequences are SGHTA and FQGTGA. The CDR3 loop reads CANSLVTGEAFF. The CDR3 DNA is TGTGCCAACAGCCTAGTGACAGGCGAAGCTTTCTTT.

Points on this clonotype: At one end the junction does not follow the germline gene, possibly because of a read error. The chain couples TRBV6-1 to TRBJ2-5; D not certain. This CDR3 is 13 amino acids long. CDR1 MNHNS and CDR2 SASEGT come from the germline V gene. For the CDR3, the DNA is TGTGCCATCAGTGAGTCTAGGGAAGAGACCCAGTACTTC. Its protein is CAISESREETQYF.

The chain recombines TRBV13 with TRBJ2-7; 10 nucleotides line up with TRBD1. V shed 3 bases and J 4 bases; nucleotides not matched to a gene: 3. The CDR3 is 14 amino acids. Germline V gene sequence: CDR1 PRHDT, CDR2 FYEKMQ (reference sequence). CDR3 sequence: CASSFGQGVYEQYF. DNA for the CDR3: TGTGCCAGCAGCTTCGGACAGGGGGTGTACGAGCAGTACTTC.

Points on this clonotype: Likely a read error: the CDR3 ends without its conserved phenylalanine or tryptophan. This chain links TRBV20-1 with TRBJ2-5, with 13 bases lining up with TRBD2. Gene TRBJ2-1 matches the end of the DNA better, so the J call may be wrong. CDR3 length: 14 residues. The V gene's germline CDR1 is DFQATT and CDR2 SNEGSKA (reference sequence). In nucleotides, the CDR3 is TGCAGTGCTAGGAGGACTAGCGGGGGTCATGAGCAGTTCTGC. Encoded protein: CSARRTSGGHEQFC.

A single count supports this clonotype. The V and J genes are TRBV5-6 and TRBJ2-3, with 9 bases aligning to TRBD2. The length of the CDR3 is 16 residues. CDR1 and CDR2 from the germline V gene are SGHDT and YYEEEE. J gave up 4 bases and V 5 bases, and 11 bases lay outside the gene matches. The chain's CDR3 is CASRLTLAGAPDTQYF. CDR3 nucleotides: TGTGCCAGCAGACTAACATTAGCGGGAGCCCCAGATACGCAGTATTTT.

This clonotype came up many times. This chain joins TRBV11-2 and TRBJ2-3; D may match TRBD1 or TRBD2 (7 bases each). Germline values: CDR1 SGHAT, CDR2 FQNNGV. Trimming left V 1 base short and J 0 bases short, with 20 bases between. The CDR3 totals 19 residues. For the CDR3, the DNA is TGTGCCAGCAGCTTAGCGGGGGGTGGGACAGTTTATAGCACAGATACGCAGTATTTT. It codes for CASSLAGGGTVYSTDTQYF.

This clonotype was counted ten times or more. This may stem from a read error, because a much larger clone lies one nucleotide away. The gene calls are TRBV7-6 and TRBJ2-7; 13 bases match TRBD2. Losses at the gene ends were 4 bases for V and 2 bases for J; bases not matched to a gene: 14. Germline V gives CDR1 SGHVS, CDR2 FNYEAQ. The CDR3 is 19 residues long. The CDR3 region has the DNA TGTGCCAGCAGCTGGGGGGAGGGACTAGCGGGGACGAGCGCCTACGAGCAGTACTTC. Protein sequence: CASSWGEGLAGTSAYEQYF.

This clonotype was found many times. The chain is built from TRBV11-2 and TRBJ2-7; TRBD2 aligns across 7 bases. CDR3 length: 16 residues. With V trimmed by 3 bases and J by 4 bases, 12 bases remained unmatched. Germline-derived CDR1 and CDR2 are SGHAT and FQNNGV. The CDR3 sequence is CASSLGGSGILYEQYF. CDR3 nucleotide sequence: TGTGCCAGCAGCTTGGGAGGGAGCGGGATCTTGTACGAGCAGTACTTC.

J is TRBJ2-3 and V is TRBV4-2; TRBD1 agrees at 11 bases. This CDR3 is built from 17 residues. The junction had 7 bases not matched to a gene; V was cut back by 0 bases and J by 5 bases. Germline V gene sequence: CDR1 LGHNA, CDR2 YNFKEQ. The DNA for the CDR3 is TGTGCCAGCAGCCAAGATCGGACAGGGGGCCGAATAGATACGCAGTATTTT. It encodes CASSQDRTGGRIDTQYF.

The chain carries TRBV20-1 and TRBJ2-5; 9 bases match TRBD1. This CDR3 is 18 amino acids long. The germline V gene has CDR1 DFQATT and CDR2 SNEGSKA (reference sequence). The J segment lost 9 bases and the V segment lost 1 base, leaving 21 bases of the junction unmatched. The CDR3 is CSARVRTGVREGNQPQYF. In DNA, the CDR3 is TGCAGTGCTAGAGTCCGGACAGGGGTGAGGGAAGGCAATCAGCCCCAGTACTTC.

CDR3 loop: CASSLEGHQKVHF. Here the CDR3 DNA reads TGTGCCAGCAGCTTAGAAGGGCACCAAAAGGTCCACTTT. The chain couples TRBV13 to TRBJ1-6, with D unclear. The CDR3 is 13 residues long. V was clipped by 1 base and J by 17 bases, with 15 bases between them. CDR1 and CDR2 from the germline V gene are PRHDT and FYEKMQ (reference sequence).

This clonotype was recorded at least ten times. V gene TRBV6-1 combines with J gene TRBJ2-3; 7 bases line up with TRBD2. V was pared by 3 bases and J by 4 bases, with 7 bases of the junction left unmatched. This CDR3 comprises 15 residues. The V gene's germline CDR1 is MNHNS and CDR2 SASEGT. CDR3 sequence (DNA): TGTGCCAGCAGTGACTGGCAGGGAGGGGCAGATACGCAGTATTTT. Translated: CASSDWQGGADTQYF.

This clonotype was seen at least ten times. The gene calls are TRBV7-2 and TRBJ2-5; perhaps TRBD1 as D (6 bases). Trimming cost V 3 bases and J 4 bases, with 12 bases left between them. Germline CDR1 is SGHTA and CDR2 is FQGNSA. The CDR3 is made up of 14 amino acids. The CDR3 is CASSFIQGLETQYF. CDR3 bases: TGTGCCAGCAGCTTCATACAGGGTTTAGAGACCCAGTACTTC.

In the case of this clonotype: A clone one base away is much larger, so this may be a read error. This sequence joins TRBV19 and TRBJ1-2; possible D gene TRBD1, 5 bases. CDR3 length: 18 residues. Germline loops: CDR1 LNHDA, CDR2 SQIVND (reference sequence). The CDR3 here is CASSFIRVKTATNYDYTF. Here the CDR3 DNA reads TGTGCCAGCAGTTTTATACGTGTTAAGACAGCTACTAACTATGACTACACCTTC.

About this clonotype: The CDR3 ends on some other residue instead of the conserved phenylalanine or tryptophan, so this is likely a read error. The chain recombines TRBV5-1 with TRBJ2-7; TRBD2 aligns across 10 bases. Germline CDR1 and CDR2: SGHRS and YFSETQ. This CDR3 comprises 16 residues. V gave up 4 bases and J gave up 6 bases; unmatched junction bases: 13. The DNA of the CDR3 is TGCGCCAGCAGCATAAACCAAGCGGGAGGGTTTGGCGAGCAGTACCTC. Translated, it gives CASSINQAGGFGEQYL.

This clonotype was seen at least ten times. The CDR3 loop is CASSPGQGGRRDQPQHF. In DNA form, the CDR3 reads TGTGCCAGCAGCCCAGGACAGGGAGGTAGACGCGATCAGCCCCAGCATTTT. The V gene is TRBV27, the J gene TRBJ1-5; 8 bases map to TRBD1. This CDR3 has 17 amino acids. Germline CDR1 and CDR2: MNHEY and SMNVEV (reference sequence). V lost 6 bases to trimming and J lost 5 bases; unmatched junction nucleotides: 15.

As regards this clonotype: The junction shows a germline mismatch at one end, possibly a read error. The V and J genes are TRBV12-3 or TRBV12-4 and TRBJ1-6; tentatively, D is TRBD1 (6 bases). The CDR3 has 15 amino acids. This chain's CDR3 is CASSSSRGAFSPLHF. The CDR3, as DNA: TGTGCCAGCAGTTCATCGCGGGGGGCGTTTTCACCCCTTCACTTT.